This T cell receptor beta chain was retrieved from a study of cytomegalovirus exposure and HLA in healthy donors. Study findings and constraints: No immune exposure information besides CMV serostatus was available. Among the CMV-associated chains, a few were confirmed in vitro as specific for CMV antigens. Among TCR sequences, most were rare, though some public TCRs appeared in many donors. A later examination showed that TCR association rates differed by HLA locus, with DRB1 most and HLA-C fewest.

About this clone: The antigen is undetermined.

Trimming took 3 bases from V and 6 from J, leaving 7 bases between them. The CDR3 loop spans 13 amino acids. The germline V gene encodes CDR1 SGDLS and CDR2 YYNGEE. Amplification used 60 Vbeta primers and 13 Jbeta primers. TCRdb keeps only in-frame clones here, not all; method: immunoSEQ multiplex PCR. The sample yields some 250,000 clones, about 81% seen once. Sequencing input: PBMCs. The V and J genes are TRBV9 and TRBJ1-6, with unresolved D. This TCR came from a woman in her 40s in good health and CMV-seropositive. The CDR3 sequence is CASSGSGNSPLHF. The CDR3 DNA sequence: TGTGCCAGCAGCGGGAGCGGTAATTCACCCCTCCACTTT.